The source of this T cell receptor beta chain is a study of cytomegalovirus exposure and HLA in healthy donors. Only one count was recorded for this clone. What it recognizes is unknown. The PCR employed 60 Vbeta primers together with 13 Jbeta primers. As processed by the authors: The count from a later analysis was 79 million or so unique TCR beta chains, about 10 million of them shared. TCRdb's table, derived via immunoSEQ multiplex PCR, lists solely in-frame clones and lacks some. That table furnishes V, J and clone size, whereas the DNA furnished D and trimming. Altogether approximately 160,000 clones are present, about 73% being singletons, with the ten largest covering around 14%. Overall study findings and caveats: It was reportedly the case that the classifier diagnosed cytomegalovirus status with high specificity and sensitivity.

This CDR3 region has 15 residues. Germline CDR1 and CDR2: MNHNS and SASEGT. V lost 8 bases, J lost 0 bases, and 7 bases stayed unmatched. Sequencing used PBMCs. This sequence originates from a woman in her forties or fifties in good health and CMV-seropositive. V usage is TRBV6-1 and J usage is TRBJ1-5; 7 nucleotides agree with TRBD1. The CDR3 DNA follows: TGTGCCAGCCGTCCACAGGGGTATAGCAATCAGCCCCAGCATTTT. It yields the protein CASRPQGYSNQPQHF.